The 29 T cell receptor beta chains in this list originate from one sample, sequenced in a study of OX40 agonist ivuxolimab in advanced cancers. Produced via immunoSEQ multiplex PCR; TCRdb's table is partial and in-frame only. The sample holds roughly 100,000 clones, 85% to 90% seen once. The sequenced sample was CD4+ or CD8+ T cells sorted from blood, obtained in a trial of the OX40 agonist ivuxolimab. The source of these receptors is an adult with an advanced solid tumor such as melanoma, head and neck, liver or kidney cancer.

The CDR3 sequence: CASSMADSGELFF. The CDR3 DNA is TGTGCCAGCTCAATGGCCGACTCCGGGGAGCTGTTTTTT. V gene TRBV18 combines with J gene TRBJ2-2; D uncertain. Germline loops: CDR1 KGHSH, CDR2 LQKENI. The germline V and J ends were trimmed by 5 bases and 6 bases, with 10 bases remaining between them. The CDR3 sequence is 13 residues long.

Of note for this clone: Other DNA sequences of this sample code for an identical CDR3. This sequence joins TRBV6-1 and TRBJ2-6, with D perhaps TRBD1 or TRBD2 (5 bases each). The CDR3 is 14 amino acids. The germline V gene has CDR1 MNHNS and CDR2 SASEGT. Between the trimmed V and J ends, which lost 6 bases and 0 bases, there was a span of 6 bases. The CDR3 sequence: CASRGVSGANVLTF. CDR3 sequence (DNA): TGTGCCAGCAGGGGGGTCTCTGGGGCCAACGTCCTGACTTTC.

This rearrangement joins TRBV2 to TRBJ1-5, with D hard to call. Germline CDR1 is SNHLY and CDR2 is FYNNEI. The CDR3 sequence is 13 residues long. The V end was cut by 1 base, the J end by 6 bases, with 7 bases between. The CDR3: CASSEGNIQPQHF. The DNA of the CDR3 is TGTGCCAGCAGTGAAGGGAACATTCAGCCCCAGCATTTT.

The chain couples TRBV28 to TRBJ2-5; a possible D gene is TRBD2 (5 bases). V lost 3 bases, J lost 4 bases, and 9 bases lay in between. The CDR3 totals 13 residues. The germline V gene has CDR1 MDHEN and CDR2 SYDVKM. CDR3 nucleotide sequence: TGTGCCAGCAGTTTGAGAGGGCGAGAGACCCAGTACTTC. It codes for CASSLRGRETQYF.

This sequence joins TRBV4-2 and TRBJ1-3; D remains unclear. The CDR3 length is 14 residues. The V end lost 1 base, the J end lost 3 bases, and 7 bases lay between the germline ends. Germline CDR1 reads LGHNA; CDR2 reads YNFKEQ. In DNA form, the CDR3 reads TGTGCCAGCAGCCAAGGAGGGTTTGGAAACACCATATATTTT. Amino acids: CASSQGGFGNTIYF.

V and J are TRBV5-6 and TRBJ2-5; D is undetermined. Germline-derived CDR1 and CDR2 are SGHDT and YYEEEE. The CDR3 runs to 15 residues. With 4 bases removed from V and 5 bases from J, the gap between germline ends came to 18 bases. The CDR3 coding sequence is TGTGCCAGCAGCCGCCTGTCTGACGGGTGGGAGACCCAGTACTTC. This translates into CASSRLSDGWETQYF.

The CDR3 sequence: CASSFLDRGWNTEAFF. As DNA, the CDR3 is TGTGCCAGCAGCTTTCTAGACAGGGGGTGGAACACTGAAGCTTTCTTT. The chain has TRBV7-8 and TRBJ1-1; TRBD1 agrees at 9 bases. CDR1 and CDR2 from the germline V gene are SGHVS and FQNEAQ. J lost 1 base, V lost 3 bases, and 6 bases had no gene match. The CDR3 contains 16 residues. The full variable domain, in which reference TRBV7-8 and TRBJ1-1 provide the parts outside the CDR3, is GAGVSQSPRYKVAKRGQDVALRCDPISGHVSLFWYQQALGQGPEFLTYFQNEAQLDKSGLPSDRFFAERPEGSVSTLKIQRTQQEDSAVYLCASSFLDRGWNTEAFFGQGTRLTVV.

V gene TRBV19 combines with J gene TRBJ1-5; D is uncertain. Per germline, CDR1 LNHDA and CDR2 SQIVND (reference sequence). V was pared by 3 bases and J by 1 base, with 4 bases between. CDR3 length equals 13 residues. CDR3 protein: CASSIQSNQPQHF. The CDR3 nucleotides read TGTGCCAGTAGTATCCAGAGCAATCAGCCCCAGCATTTT.

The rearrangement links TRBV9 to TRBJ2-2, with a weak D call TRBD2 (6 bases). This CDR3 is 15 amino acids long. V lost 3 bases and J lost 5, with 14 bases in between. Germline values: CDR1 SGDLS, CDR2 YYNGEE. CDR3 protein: CASSELASRTGELFF. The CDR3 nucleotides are TGTGCCAGCAGCGAGCTAGCGAGTCGTACCGGGGAGCTGTTTTTT.

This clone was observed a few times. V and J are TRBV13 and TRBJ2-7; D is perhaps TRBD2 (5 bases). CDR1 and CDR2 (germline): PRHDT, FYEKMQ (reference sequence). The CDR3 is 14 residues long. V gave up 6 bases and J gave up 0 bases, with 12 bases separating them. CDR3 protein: CASRRTVGSYEQYF. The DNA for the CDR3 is TGTGCCAGCAGACGGACTGTTGGCTCCTACGAGCAGTACTTC.

In DNA form, the CDR3 reads TGTGCCAGCAGCGTCTCGGGACAAGATAATGAGCAGTTCTTC. Its protein is CASSVSGQDNEQFF. This rearrangement joins TRBV9 to TRBJ2-1, with a weak D call TRBD1 (6 bases). Trimming took off 2 bases at V and 7 bases at J, with 13 bases between the two ends. Germline loops: CDR1 SGDLS, CDR2 YYNGEE. The CDR3 has 14 amino acids.

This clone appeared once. CDR3 sequence (DNA): TGTGCCAGCAGCTTAGCAGGGGGAGAAGAAAAACTGTTTTTT. Translation gives CASSLAGGEEKLFF. The chain uses TRBV5-4 and TRBJ1-4, with 7 bases lining up with TRBD1. Germline CDR1 SGHNT, CDR2 YYREEE (reference sequence). V lost 2 bases, J lost 8 bases, and 6 bases stayed unmatched. This CDR3 has 14 amino acids.

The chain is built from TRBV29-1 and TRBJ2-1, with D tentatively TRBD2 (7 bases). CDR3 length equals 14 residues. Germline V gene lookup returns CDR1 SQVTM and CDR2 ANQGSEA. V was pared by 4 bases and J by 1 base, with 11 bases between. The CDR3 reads CSVVGGPSYNEQFF. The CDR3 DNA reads TGCAGCGTTGTCGGGGGGCCGTCCTACAATGAGCAGTTCTTC.

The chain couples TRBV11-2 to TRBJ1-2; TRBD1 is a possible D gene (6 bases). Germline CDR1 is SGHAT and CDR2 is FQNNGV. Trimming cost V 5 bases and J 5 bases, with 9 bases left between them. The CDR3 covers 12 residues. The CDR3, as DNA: TGTGCCAGCAGCGTGGGACATTATGGCTACACCTTC. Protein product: CASSVGHYGYTF.

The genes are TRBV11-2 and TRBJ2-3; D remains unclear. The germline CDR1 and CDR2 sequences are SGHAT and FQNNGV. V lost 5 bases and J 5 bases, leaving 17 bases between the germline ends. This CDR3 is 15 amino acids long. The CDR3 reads CASSPLGQARDTQYF. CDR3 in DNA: TGTGCCAGCAGCCCCCTCGGGCAGGCCAGAGATACGCAGTATTTT.

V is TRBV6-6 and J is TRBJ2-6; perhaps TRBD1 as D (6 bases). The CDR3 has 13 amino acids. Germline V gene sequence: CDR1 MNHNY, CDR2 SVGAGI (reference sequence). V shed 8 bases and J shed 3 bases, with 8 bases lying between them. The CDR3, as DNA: TGTGCCAGCCGCAGGGGTGGGGCCAACGTCCTGACTTTC. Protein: CASRRGGANVLTF.

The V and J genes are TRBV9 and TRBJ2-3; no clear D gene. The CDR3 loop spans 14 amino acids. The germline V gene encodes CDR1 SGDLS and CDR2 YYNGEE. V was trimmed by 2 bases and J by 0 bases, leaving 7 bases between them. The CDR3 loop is CASSVKGSTDTQYF. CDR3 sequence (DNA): TGTGCCAGCAGCGTGAAAGGTAGCACAGATACGCAGTATTTT.

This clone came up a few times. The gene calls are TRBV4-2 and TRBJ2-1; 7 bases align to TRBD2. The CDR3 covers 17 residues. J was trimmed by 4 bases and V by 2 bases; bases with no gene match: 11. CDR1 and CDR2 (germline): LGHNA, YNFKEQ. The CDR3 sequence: CASSQRWGGTTYNEQFF. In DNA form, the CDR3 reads TGTGCCAGCAGCCAAAGGTGGGGGGGTACGACTTACAATGAGCAGTTCTTC.

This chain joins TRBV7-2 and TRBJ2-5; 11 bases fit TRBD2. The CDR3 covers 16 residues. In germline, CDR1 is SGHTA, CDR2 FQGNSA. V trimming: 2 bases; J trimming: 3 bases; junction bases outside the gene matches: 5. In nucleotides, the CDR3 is TGTGCCAGCAGCTTATCTACTAGCGGGGGTAAAGAGACCCAGTACTTC. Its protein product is CASSLSTSGGKETQYF.

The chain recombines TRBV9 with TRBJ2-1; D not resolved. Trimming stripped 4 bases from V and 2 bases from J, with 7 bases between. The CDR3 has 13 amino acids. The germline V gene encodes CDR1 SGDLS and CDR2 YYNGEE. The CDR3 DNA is TGTGCCAGCAGCTCCGGAACCTACAATGAGCAGTTCTTC. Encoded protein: CASSSGTYNEQFF.

This CDR3 is CATLADSNQPQHF. The CDR3 DNA sequence: TGTGCCACATTAGCAGATAGCAATCAGCCCCAGCATTTT. The gene calls are TRBV10-3 and TRBJ1-5; D uncertain. Germline CDR1 is ENHRY and CDR2 is SYGVKD. V lost 10 bases to trimming and J lost 0 bases, with 10 bases between them. This CDR3 spans 13 amino acids.

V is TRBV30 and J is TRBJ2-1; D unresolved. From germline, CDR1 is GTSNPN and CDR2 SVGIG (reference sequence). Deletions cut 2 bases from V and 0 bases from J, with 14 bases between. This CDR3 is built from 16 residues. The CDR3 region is CAWSPRGGSSYNEQFF. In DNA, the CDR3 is TGTGCCTGGAGTCCTAGAGGTGGTTCCTCCTACAATGAGCAGTTCTTC.

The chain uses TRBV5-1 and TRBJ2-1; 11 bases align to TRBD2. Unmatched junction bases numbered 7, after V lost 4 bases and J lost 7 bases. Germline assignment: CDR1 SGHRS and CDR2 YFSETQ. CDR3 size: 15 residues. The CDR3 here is CASSVPSGGSNEQFF. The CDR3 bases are TGCGCCAGCAGCGTTCCTAGCGGGGGGTCAAATGAGCAGTTCTTC.

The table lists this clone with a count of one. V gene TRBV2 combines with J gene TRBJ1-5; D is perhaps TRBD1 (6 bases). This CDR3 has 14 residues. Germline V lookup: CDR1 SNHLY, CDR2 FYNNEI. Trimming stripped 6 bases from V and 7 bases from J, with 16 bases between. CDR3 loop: CASSSLDRSQPQHF. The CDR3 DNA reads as TGTGCCAGCAGCTCCCTCGACAGGTCCCAGCCCCAGCATTTT.

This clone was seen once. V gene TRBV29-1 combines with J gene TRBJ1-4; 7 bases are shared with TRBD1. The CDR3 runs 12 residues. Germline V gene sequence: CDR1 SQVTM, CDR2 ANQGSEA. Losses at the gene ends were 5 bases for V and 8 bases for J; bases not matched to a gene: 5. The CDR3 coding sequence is TGCAGCGTTCAGGGGGGTGGGGAAAAACTGTTTTTT. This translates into CSVQGGGEKLFF.

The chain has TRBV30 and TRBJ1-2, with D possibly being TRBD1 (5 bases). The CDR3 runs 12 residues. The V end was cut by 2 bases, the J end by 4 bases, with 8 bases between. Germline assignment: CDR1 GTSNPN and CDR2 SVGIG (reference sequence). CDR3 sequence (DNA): TGTGCCTGGAGTACCAGGGCCTATGGCTACACCTTC. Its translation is CAWSTRAYGYTF.

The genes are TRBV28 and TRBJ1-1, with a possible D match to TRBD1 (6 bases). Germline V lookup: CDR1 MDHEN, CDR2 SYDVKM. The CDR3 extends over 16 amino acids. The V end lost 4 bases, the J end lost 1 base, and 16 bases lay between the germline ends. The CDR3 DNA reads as TGTGCCAGCAGTTCAACAGGGAGAGGAAGGAACACTGAAGCTTTCTTT. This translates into CASSSTGRGRNTEAFF.

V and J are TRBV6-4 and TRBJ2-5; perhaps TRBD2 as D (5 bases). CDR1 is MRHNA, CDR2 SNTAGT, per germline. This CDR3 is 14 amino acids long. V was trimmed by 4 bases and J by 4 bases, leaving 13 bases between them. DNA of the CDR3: TGTGCCAGCAGTGGGGCCGGGGAGCTAGAGACCCAGTACTTC. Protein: CASSGAGELETQYF.

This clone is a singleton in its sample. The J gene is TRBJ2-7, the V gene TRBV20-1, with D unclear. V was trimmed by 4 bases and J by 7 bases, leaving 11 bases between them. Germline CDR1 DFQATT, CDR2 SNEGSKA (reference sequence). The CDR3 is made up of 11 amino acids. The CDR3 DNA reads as TGCAGTGCTATTTGGCGGCGAGAGCAGTACTTC. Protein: CSAIWRREQYF.